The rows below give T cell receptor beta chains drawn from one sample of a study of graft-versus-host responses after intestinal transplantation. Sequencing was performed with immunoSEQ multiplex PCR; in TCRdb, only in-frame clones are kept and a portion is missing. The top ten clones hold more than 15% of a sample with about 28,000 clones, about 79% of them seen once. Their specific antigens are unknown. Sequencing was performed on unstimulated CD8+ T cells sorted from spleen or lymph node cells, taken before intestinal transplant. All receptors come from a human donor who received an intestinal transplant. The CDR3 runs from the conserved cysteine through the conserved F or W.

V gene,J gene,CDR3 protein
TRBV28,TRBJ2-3,CASSSVGTRSDTQYF
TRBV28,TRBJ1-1,CASSPQGAYTEAFF
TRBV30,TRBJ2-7,CAWRGDREAHEQYF
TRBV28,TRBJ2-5,CASSELAGEDGETQYF
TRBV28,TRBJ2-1,CASSPEAAGYNEQFF
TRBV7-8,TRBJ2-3,CASSLVSGGFRSTDTQYF
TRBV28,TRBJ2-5,CASTRTSGQETQYF
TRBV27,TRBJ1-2,CASSLSSGYYGYTF
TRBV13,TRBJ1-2,CASSLGQGWTYGYTF
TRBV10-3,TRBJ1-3,CAISDYSGNTIYF
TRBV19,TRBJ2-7,CASGRTGVSYEQYF
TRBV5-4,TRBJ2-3,CASSPQREGRTDTQYF
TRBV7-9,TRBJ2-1,CASSQRDRETYNEQFF
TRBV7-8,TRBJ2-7,CASSSNAGAPYEQYF
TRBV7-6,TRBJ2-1,CASSQNYNEQFF
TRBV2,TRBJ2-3,CASSDERAGRTDTQYF
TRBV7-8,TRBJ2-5,CASSPRGLAGAGETQYF
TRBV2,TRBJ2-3,CASSVGSGGVTDTQYF
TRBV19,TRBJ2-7,CASSDDRGRGEGSYEQYF
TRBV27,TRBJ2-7,CASSHLAGGPNYEQYF
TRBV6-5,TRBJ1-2,CASRNKGSYYGYTF
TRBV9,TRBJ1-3,CASSARPGTDSGNTIYF
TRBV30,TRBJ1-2,CAWIGGGRVNYGYTF
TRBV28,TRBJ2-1,CASSLFPQGAGPYNEQFF
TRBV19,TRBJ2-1,CASRMTGSEQFF
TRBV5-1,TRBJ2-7,CASSAWTGIGYEQYF
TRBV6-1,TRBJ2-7,CASSEAAGGNYEQYF
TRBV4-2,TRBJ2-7,CASSQDGGRGPYEQYF
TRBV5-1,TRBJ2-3,CARRRALDTQYF
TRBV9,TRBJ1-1,CASSVVRGGGEAFF
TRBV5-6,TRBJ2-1,CASRAGGLEQFF
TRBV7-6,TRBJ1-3,CASSSGQGRDTIYF
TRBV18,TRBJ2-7,CASSPQGSYEQYF